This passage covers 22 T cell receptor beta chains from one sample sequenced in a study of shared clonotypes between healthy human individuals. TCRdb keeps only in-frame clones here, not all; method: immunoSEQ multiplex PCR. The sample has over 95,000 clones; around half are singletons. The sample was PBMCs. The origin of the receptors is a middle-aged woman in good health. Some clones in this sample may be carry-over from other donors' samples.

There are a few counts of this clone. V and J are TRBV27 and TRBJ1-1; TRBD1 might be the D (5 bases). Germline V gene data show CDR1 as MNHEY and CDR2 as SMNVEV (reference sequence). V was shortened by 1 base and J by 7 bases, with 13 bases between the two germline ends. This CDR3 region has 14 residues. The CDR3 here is CASSLFRGQGEAFF. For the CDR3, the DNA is TGTGCCAGCAGTTTATTTCGGGGTCAGGGTGAAGCTTTCTTT.

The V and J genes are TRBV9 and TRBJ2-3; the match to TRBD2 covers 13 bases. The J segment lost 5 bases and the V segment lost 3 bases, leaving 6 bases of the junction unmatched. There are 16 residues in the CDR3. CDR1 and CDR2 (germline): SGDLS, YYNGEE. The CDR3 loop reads CASSAGTSGTVDTQYF. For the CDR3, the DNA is TGTGCCAGCAGCGCTGGGACTAGCGGGACAGTAGATACGCAGTATTTT. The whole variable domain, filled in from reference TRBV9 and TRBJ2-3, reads DSGVTQTPKHLITATGQRVTLRCSPRSGDLSVYWYQQSLDQGLQFLIQYYNGEERAKGNILERFSAQQFPDLHSELNLSSLELGDSALYFCASSAGTSGTVDTQYFGPGTRLTVL.

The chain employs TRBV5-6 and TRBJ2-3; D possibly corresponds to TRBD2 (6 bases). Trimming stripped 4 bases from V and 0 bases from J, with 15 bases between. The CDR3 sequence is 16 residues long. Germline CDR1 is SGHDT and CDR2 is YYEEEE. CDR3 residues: CASSRGSGGSTDTQYF. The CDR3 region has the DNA TGTGCCAGCAGCCGTGGCTCCGGGGGTAGCACAGATACGCAGTATTTT.

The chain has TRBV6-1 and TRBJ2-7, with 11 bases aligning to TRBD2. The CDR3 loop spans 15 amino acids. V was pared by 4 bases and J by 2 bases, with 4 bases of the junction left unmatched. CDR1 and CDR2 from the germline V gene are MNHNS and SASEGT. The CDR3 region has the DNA TGTGCCAGCAGTGGGGGACTAGCGGCCGCCTACGAGCAGTACTTC. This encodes CASSGGLAAAYEQYF.

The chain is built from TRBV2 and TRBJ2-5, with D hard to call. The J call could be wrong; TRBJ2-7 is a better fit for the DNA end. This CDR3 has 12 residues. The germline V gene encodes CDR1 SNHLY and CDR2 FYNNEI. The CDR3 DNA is TGTGCCAGCAGCTTCGCCCGCTACGAGCAGTACTTC. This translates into CASSFARYEQYF.

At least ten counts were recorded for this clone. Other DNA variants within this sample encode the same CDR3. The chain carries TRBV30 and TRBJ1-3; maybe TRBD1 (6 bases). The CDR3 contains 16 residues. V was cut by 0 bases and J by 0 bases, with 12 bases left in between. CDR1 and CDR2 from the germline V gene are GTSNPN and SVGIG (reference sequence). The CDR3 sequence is CAWSVPGGHSGNTIYF. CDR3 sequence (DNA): TGTGCCTGGAGTGTACCTGGGGGACACTCTGGAAACACCATATATTTT.

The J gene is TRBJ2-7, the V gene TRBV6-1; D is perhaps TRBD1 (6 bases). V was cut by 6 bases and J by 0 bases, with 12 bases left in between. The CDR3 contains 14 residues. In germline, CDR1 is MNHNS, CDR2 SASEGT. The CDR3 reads CASSLDRSSYEQYF. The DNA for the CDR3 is TGTGCCAGCAGCCTCGACAGGAGCTCCTACGAGCAGTACTTC.

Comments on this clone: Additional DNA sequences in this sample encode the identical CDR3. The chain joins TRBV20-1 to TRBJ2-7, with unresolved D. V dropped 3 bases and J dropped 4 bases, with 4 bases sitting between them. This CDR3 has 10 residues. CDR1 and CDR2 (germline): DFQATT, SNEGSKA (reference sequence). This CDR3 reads CSASEYEQYF. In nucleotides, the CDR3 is TGCAGTGCTAGCGAATACGAGCAGTACTTC.

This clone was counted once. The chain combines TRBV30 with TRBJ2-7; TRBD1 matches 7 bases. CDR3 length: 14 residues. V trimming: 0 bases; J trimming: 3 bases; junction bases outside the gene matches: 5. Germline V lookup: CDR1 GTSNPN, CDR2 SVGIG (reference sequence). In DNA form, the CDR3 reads TGTGCCTGGAGTGTCCACAGGGGTAACTACGAGCAGTACTTC. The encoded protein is CAWSVHRGNYEQYF.

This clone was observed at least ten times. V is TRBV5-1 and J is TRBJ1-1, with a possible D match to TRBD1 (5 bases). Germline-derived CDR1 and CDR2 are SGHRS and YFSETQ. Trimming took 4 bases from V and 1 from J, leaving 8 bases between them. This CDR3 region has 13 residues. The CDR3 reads CASSPTGNTEAFF. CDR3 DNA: TGCGCCAGCAGCCCCACAGGGAACACTGAAGCTTTCTTT.

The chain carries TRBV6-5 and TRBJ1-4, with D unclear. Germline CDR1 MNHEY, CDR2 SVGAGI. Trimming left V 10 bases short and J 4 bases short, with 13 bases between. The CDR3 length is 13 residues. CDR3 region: CATSSSLNEKLFF. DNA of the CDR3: TGTGCCACCTCATCGTCCCTTAATGAAAAACTGTTTTTT.

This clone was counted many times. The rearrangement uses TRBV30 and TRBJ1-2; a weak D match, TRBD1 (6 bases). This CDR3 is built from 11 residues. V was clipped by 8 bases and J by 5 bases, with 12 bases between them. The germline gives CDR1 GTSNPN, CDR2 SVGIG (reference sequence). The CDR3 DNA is TGTGCCCGGGGGGCGAGGTATGGCTACACCTTC. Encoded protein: CARGARYGYTF.

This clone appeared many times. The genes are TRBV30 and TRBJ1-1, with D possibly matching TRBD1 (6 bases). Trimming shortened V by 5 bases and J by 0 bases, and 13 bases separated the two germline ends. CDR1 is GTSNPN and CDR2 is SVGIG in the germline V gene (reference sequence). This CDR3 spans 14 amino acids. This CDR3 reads CAWFQQGLNTEAFF. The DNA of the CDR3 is TGTGCCTGGTTCCAGCAGGGGTTGAACACTGAAGCTTTCTTT. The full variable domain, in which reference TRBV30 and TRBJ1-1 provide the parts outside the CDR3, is SQTIHQWPATLVQPVGSPLSLECTVEGTSNPNLYWYRQAAGRGLQLLFYSVGIGQISSEVPQNLSASRPQDRQFILSSKKLLLSDSGFYLCAWFQQGLNTEAFFGQGTRLTVV.

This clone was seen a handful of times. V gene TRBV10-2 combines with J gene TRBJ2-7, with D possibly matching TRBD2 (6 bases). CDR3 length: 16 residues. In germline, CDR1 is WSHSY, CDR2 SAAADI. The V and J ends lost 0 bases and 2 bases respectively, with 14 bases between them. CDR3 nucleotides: TGCGCCAGCAGTGAGTCGGTGCGGGAAATGCCCTACGAGCAGTACTTC. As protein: CASSESVREMPYEQYF.

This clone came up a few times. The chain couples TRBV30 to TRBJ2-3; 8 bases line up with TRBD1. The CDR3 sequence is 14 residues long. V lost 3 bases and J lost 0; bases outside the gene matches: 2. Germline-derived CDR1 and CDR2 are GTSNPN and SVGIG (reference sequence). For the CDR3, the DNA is TGTGCCTGGAGGAGGGACAGGAGCACAGATACGCAGTATTTT. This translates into CAWRRDRSTDTQYF.

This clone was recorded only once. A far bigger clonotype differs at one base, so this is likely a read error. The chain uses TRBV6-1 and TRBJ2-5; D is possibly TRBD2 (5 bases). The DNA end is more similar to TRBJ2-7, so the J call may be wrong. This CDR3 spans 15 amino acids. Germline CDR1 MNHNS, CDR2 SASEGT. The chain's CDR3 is CASSVSTDSSYEQYF. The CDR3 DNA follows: TGTGCCAGCAGTGTCTCTACGGACTCATCCTACGAGCAGTACTTC.

CDR3 region: CASSESLAGGQETQYF. For the CDR3, the DNA is TGCGCCAGCAGTGAGTCGCTAGCGGGAGGCCAAGAGACCCAGTACTTC. This chain joins TRBV10-2 and TRBJ2-5; 11 nucleotides agree with TRBD2. The CDR3 spans 16 residues. Germline V gene lookup returns CDR1 WSHSY and CDR2 SAAADI. The V gene end was trimmed by 0 bases and the J gene end by 1 base; junction bases not matched to a gene: 1.

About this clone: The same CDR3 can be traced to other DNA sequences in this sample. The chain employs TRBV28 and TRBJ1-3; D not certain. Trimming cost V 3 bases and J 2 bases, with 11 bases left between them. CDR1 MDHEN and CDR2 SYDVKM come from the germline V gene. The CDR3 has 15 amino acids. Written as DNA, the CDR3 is TGTGCCAGCAGTTTCTCCCCCGGCGCTGGAAACACCATATATTTT. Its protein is CASSFSPGAGNTIYF.

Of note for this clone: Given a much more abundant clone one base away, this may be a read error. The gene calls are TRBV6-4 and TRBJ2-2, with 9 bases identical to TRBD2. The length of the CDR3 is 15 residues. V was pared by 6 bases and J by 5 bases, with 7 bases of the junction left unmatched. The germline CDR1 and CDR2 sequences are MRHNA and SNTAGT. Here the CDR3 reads CASREPAGGTGELFF. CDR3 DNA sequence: TGTGCCAGCAGAGAACCAGCGGGAGGTACCGGGGAGCTGTTTTTT.

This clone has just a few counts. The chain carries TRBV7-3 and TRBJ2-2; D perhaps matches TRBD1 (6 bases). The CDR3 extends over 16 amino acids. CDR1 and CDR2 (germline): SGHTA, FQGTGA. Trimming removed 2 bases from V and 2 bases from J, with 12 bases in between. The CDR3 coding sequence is TGTGCCAGCAGCTTATCCCGGACAGAAAACACCGGGGAGCTGTTTTTT. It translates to CASSLSRTENTGELFF.

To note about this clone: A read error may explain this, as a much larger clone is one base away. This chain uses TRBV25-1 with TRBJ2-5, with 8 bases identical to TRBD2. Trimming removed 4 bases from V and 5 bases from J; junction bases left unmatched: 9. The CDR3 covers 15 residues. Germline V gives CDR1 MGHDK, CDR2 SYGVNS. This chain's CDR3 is CASSVGPAGVETQYF. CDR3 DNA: TGTGCCAGCAGTGTCGGACCAGCGGGAGTCGAGACCCAGTACTTC.

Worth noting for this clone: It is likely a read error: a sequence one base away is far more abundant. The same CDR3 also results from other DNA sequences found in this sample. The CDR3, as DNA: TGTGCCAGTAGCCTCATAGCGGGAGCCGACTACGAGCAGTACTTC. It translates to CASSLIAGADYEQYF. The V call is TRBV7-3, the J call TRBJ2-7; 9 bases line up with TRBD2. Germline-derived CDR1 and CDR2 are SGHTA and FQGTGA. The CDR3 is made up of 15 amino acids. Trimming removed 9 bases from V and 3 bases from J; junction bases left unmatched: 12.